This entry describes one TCR beta chain. Its antigen remains unidentified. Qualities for individual bases were not recorded, and no much larger clone is one base off. TCRbeta CDR3 regions were amplified from genomic DNA by means of the immunoSEQ Assay, a bias-controlled multiplex PCR. The authors' pipeline ran thus. Nucleated cell counts per sample were estimated from amplification of reference gene primers within the assay. To quantify the absolute abundance of each unique TCRbeta CDR3 rearrangement, sequence reads were collapsed and filtered. Productive Simpson clonality was computed per sample as the square root of Simpson's diversity index over productive rearrangements. TCRdb stores this immuneACCESS table with in-frame sequences only. Part of the clones is absent; in the studies checked, under half of the shortfall reflects unresolved V genes, and no reason is known for the rest. The D gene and trimming were derived from the DNA, and the V and J assignments and clone size from that table. The sample profile shows around 75,000 clones; about nine tenths of them were found once. Jointly, the top ten make up 2.5% to 3% of the sample.

The data originate from a study of blood T cell repertoires in COVID-19 (TCRdb year 2020). Regarding the research as a whole: Collaborator samples came from the United States, Italy and Spain and covered acute and convalescent phases of COVID-19. The material from the prospective study consisted of cDNA or gDNA derived from T cells, B-cell-depleted T cells, or PBMCs. The dataset comprised deeply sampled blood TCRbeta repertoires from subjects exposed to, actively infected with, or recovered from COVID-19. The repertoires were made available in a free public database intended to serve as a resource for research on the immune response to SARS-CoV-2. Samples were obtained from the ongoing ImmuneRACE study (first 160 participants) and from about 1,300 subjects provided by 6 global collaborators. The sample metadata nearly always contained a de-identified subject ID, COVID-19 status, age in years and sex. Where HLA class I and class II types were available, the types were taken from metadata supplied by the sample provider, not from assay-based typing.

Collaborating institutions collected whole blood in K2EDTA tubes following their own protocols. Collaborator samples were shipped for TCRbeta analysis as frozen whole blood, isolated PBMCs, or DNA extracted from either sample type. The full study reports these points: The amount of clinical and demographic metadata varied by source and participant and was provided uncurated.

The germline V gene yields SGHTA for CDR1 and FQGTGA for CDR2. Trimming removed 2 bases from V and 5 bases from J; the gene matches leave 5 bases unexplained. The CDR3 runs 15 residues from the cysteine to the phenylalanine. The retained sequence is limited to the CDR3, 45 bases, with the frame set at the first base. The V and J genes are TRBV7-3 and TRBJ2-1, and 8 junction bases match TRBD2. Sequencing was carried out using peripheral blood. The receptor's source is a human donor in a cohort sampled during active COVID-19. For the CDR3, the sequence is CASSLVGSGNNEQFF. DNA sequence: TGTGCCAGCAGCTTAGTTGGTAGCGGGAACAATGAGCAGTTCTTC.